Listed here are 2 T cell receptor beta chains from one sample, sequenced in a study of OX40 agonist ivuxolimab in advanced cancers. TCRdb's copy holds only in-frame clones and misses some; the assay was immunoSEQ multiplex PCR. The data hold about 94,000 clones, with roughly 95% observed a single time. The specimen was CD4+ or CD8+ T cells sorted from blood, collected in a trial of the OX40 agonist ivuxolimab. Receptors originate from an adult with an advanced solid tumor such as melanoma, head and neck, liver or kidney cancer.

The CDR3 DNA follows: TGCGCCAGCAGCCAAGATGGGACAAGTCGGGCAGCTTTCTTT. Encoded protein: CASSQDGTSRAAFF. The rearrangement uses TRBV4-1 and TRBJ1-1, with D perhaps matching TRBD1 (6 bases). CDR3 length equals 14 residues. V lost 0 bases, J lost 10 bases, and 15 bases lay in between. Looked up from germline, CDR1 is MGHRA and CDR2 is YSYEKL.

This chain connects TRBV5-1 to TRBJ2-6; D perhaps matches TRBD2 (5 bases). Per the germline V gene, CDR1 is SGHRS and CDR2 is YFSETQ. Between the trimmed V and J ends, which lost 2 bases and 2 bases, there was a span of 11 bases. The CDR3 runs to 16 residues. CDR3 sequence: CASSLEGGPGANVLTF. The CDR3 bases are TGCGCCAGCAGCTTAGAGGGCGGGCCTGGGGCCAACGTCCTGACTTTC.